Shown below are 11 T cell receptor beta chains from a single sample sequenced in a study of cytomegalovirus exposure and HLA in healthy donors. The primer mix had 60 Vbeta and 13 Jbeta primers. Sequencing was performed with immunoSEQ multiplex PCR; in TCRdb, only in-frame clones are kept and a portion is missing. The sample lists nearly 110,000 clones, 75% occurring once. Specimen: PBMCs. These receptors were obtained from a male donor in good health and CMV-seropositive.

The chain carries TRBV6-5 and TRBJ2-7, with TRBD2 matching over 7 bases. The CDR3 spans 15 residues. Germline-derived CDR1 and CDR2 are MNHEY and SVGAGI. V was clipped by 5 bases and J by 0 bases; unmatched bases: 7. The CDR3 is CASSVESSGSYEQYF. DNA of the CDR3: TGTGCCAGCAGTGTTGAGTCTAGCGGCTCCTACGAGCAGTACTTC.

V usage is TRBV9 and J usage is TRBJ2-6; the match to TRBD1 covers 9 bases. This CDR3 is built from 16 residues. Germline CDR1 SGDLS, CDR2 YYNGEE. V dropped 4 bases and J dropped 4; count of bases not matched to a gene: 6. The DNA of the CDR3 is TGTGCCAGCAGCACCCGGACAGGGGCCGGGGCCAACGTCCTGACTTTC. Its translation: CASSTRTGAGANVLTF.

The chain joins TRBV28 to TRBJ1-2; possible D gene TRBD1, 5 bases. V was clipped by 6 bases and J by 2 bases, with 10 bases between them. CDR3 length: 13 amino acids. The germline gives CDR1 MDHEN, CDR2 SYDVKM. CDR3 region: CASSPGGNYGYTF. The CDR3, as DNA: TGTGCCAGCAGCCCGGGGGGGAACTATGGCTACACCTTC.

A few counts support this clone. CDR3 sequence reads: CASSLALAGLRNTIYF. DNA of the CDR3: TGTGCCAGCAGCTTAGCGCTGGCAGGGCTTCGAAACACCATATATTTT. This chain joins TRBV7-2 and TRBJ1-3, with D possibly matching TRBD1 (5 bases). The CDR3 totals 16 residues. The germline V and J ends were trimmed by 0 bases and 5 bases, with 14 bases remaining between them. Germline V gene data show CDR1 as SGHTA and CDR2 as FQGNSA.

The chain uses TRBV19 and TRBJ1-5; possible D gene TRBD1, 5 bases. Trimming removed 7 bases from V and 4 bases from J, with 20 bases in between. Germline CDR1 is LNHDA and CDR2 is SQIVND (reference sequence). The CDR3 is made up of 16 amino acids. CDR3 in DNA: TGTGCCAGTACATCGAACACATGGGGCCGGAATCAGCCCCAGCATTTT. Protein product: CASTSNTWGRNQPQHF. The variable domain in full, with the rest retrieved from reference TRBV19 and TRBJ1-5, is DGGITQSPKYLFRKEGQNVTLSCEQNLNHDAMYWYRQDPGQGLRLIYYSQIVNDFQKGDIAEGYSVSREKKESFPLTVTSAQKNPTAFYLCASTSNTWGRNQPQHFGDGTRLSIL.

The chain has TRBV5-6 and TRBJ1-2; no reliable D call. The CDR3 is 12 residues long. Deletions cut 1 base from V and 6 bases from J, with 7 bases between. Germline V CDR1 and CDR2: SGHDT, YYEEEE. The CDR3 loop is CASSLSGHGYTF. The CDR3 nucleotides are TGTGCCAGCAGCTTGAGTGGGCATGGCTACACCTTC. The variable domain in full, completed from reference TRBV5-6 and TRBJ1-2, reads DAGVTQSPTHLIKTRGQQVTLRCSPKSGHDTVSWYQQALGQGPQFIFQYYEEEERQRGNFPDRFSGHQFPNYSSELNVNALLLGDSALYLCASSLSGHGYTFGSGTRLTVV.

The chain links TRBV19 to TRBJ1-1, with TRBD1 matching over 8 bases. The CDR3 contains 14 residues. Germline V gives CDR1 LNHDA, CDR2 SQIVND (reference sequence). Trimming removed 8 bases from V and 7 bases from J; junction bases left unmatched: 12. The CDR3: CASRPGTGIYEAFF. The CDR3 DNA follows: TGTGCCAGTCGTCCCGGGACAGGAATATATGAAGCTTTCTTT.

The chain links TRBV15 to TRBJ2-7; 11 bases fit TRBD1. V gave up 2 bases and J gave up 3 bases; unmatched junction bases: 9. The length of the CDR3 is 17 residues. Germline assignment: CDR1 LNHNV and CDR2 YYDKDF (reference sequence). In DNA, the CDR3 is TGTGCCACCAGCAGACAGAAAACCGGGACAGGGGGCTACGAGCAGTACTTC. The encoded protein is CATSRQKTGTGGYEQYF. Full variable domain (rest looked up from reference TRBV15 and TRBJ2-7): DAMVIQNPRYQVTQFGKPVTLSCSQTLNHNVMYWYQQKSSQAPKLLFHYYDKDFNNEADTPDNFQSRRPNTSFCFLDIRSPGLGDTAMYLCATSRQKTGTGGYEQYFGPGTRLTVT.

V and J are TRBV14 and TRBJ2-2; 9 bases line up with TRBD2. Trimming removed 3 bases from V and 6 bases from J; junction bases left unmatched: 8. Germline loops: CDR1 SGHDN, CDR2 FVKESK. The CDR3 is 16 amino acids. In DNA, the CDR3 is TGTGCCAGCAGCCACGTTCTAGCGGGGTTGGCCGGGGAGCTGTTTTTT. Protein sequence: CASSHVLAGLAGELFF.

The table lists this clone with a few counts. V and J are TRBV4-2 and TRBJ1-3; tentative D call: TRBD1 (5 bases). Trimming removed 8 bases at V and 1 base at J, with 12 bases between. This CDR3 is 14 amino acids long. Germline V gives CDR1 LGHNA, CDR2 YNFKEQ. CDR3 DNA sequence: TGTGCCAGCGGCTCGGGGGGTTCTGGAAACACCATATATTTT. Translated: CASGSGGSGNTIYF.

This clone was detected a few times. V usage is TRBV5-4 and J usage is TRBJ2-2; 8 bases align to TRBD1. There are 19 residues in the CDR3. After removal of 4 bases from V and 1 base from J, the junction contained 15 bases not matched to a gene. Germline V CDR1 and CDR2: SGHNT, YYREEE (reference sequence). The CDR3 region has the DNA TGTGCCAGCAGCCCATTTGGGGGGTCGGGGACAGGGAACACCGGGGAGCTGTTTTTT. This gives the protein CASSPFGGSGTGNTGELFF.